A selection of T cell receptor beta chains follows, all from one sample in a study of T-cell reconstitution after alpha-beta-depleted transplantation in children. TCRdb fed the PCR reads into MiXCR, producing one record per CDR3 protein. The sample includes about 130,000 distinct CDR3 sequences, roughly 9% of them seen just once. The sample was PBMCs, mostly from graft donor cells, taken 180 days after TCRalphabeta/CD19-depleted stem cell transplant. The receptors shown here come from a girl under two years old who had a stem cell transplant for combined immunodeficiency, so the T cells may come from the graft donor. Both conserved end residues are part of each CDR3. D genes are given only for firm matches. Only some rows state a clone size, as once, few, many or a class for expanded clones.

>TRBJ1-2|TRBD1|few|TRBV29-1
TGCAGCGTTGAGGGGACAGGGGACAAGAGGACTGGCTACACCTTC
CSVEGTGDKRTGYTF
>TRBJ2-7|TRBD2|few|TRBV5-1
TGCGCCAGCAGCTTGTGGGGACTAGTTCGCGAGCAGTACTTC
CASSLWGLVREQYF
>TRBJ2-4|-|-|TRBV5-4
TGTGCCAGCAGCCCTACCGGGACACCAGAAAACATTCAGTACTTC
CASSPTGTPENIQYF
>TRBJ2-7|TRBD1|-|TRBV6-1
TGTGCCAGCTATGGATCCCCGGACAGGCAGCAGTACTTC
CASYGSPDRQQYF
>TRBJ2-3|TRBD2|-|TRBV4-3
TGCGCCAGCAGCCAAGGACTAGCGAGCACAGATACGCAGTATTTT
CASSQGLASTDTQYF
>TRBJ1-1|-|many|TRBV29-1
TGCAGCGTTGAAGTCCGGGGGGGAGACACTGAAGCTTTCTTT
CSVEVRGGDTEAFF
>TRBJ1-6|-|few|TRBV7-2
TGTGCCAGCAGCTTCCGGGACGCCCTCAATTCACCCCTCCACTTT
CASSFRDALNSPLHF
>TRBJ2-1|-|-|TRBV30
TGTGCCTGGAGTGTACTTCTCAATGAGCAGTTCTTC
CAWSVLLNEQFF
>TRBJ2-1|TRBD2|-|TRBV27
TGTGCCAGCAGTTTGGTATCTAGCGGGAGAGAAGAGCAGTTCTTC
CASSLVSSGREEQFF
>TRBJ2-2|-|-|TRBV20-1
TGCAGTGCTAGAGATTGGGGGGGCGCCGGGGAGCTGTTTTTT
CSARDWGGAGELFF
>TRBJ1-2|-|few|TRBV18
TGTGCCAGCTCACCACCCCAGGGTCTTGGCTACACCTTC
CASSPPQGLGYTF